What follows are 15 T cell receptor beta chains derived from one specimen sequenced in a study of T cell repertoires in cytomegalovirus infection. TCRdb re-derived calls from the reads in MiXCR, one entry per CDR3 protein. The table records under 600,000 distinct CDR3 sequences, about 15% of them present only once. The sample taken for sequencing was CD8+ T cells from PBMCs. Receptor source: a human donor in good health (CMV status not recorded). Some clones in this sample may be carry-over from other donors' samples.

The sample holds many counts of this clonotype. The chain employs TRBV12-3 or TRBV12-4 and TRBJ2-1, with 12 bases that match TRBD2. This CDR3 has 15 residues. V was clipped by 7 bases and J by 3 bases; unmatched bases: 4. The CDR3 nucleotides read TGTGCCAGCACCAAGGGACTAGCGGGCTACAATGAGCAGTTCTTC. It codes for CASTKGLAGYNEQFF.

The chain links TRBV27 to TRBJ2-4, with TRBD1 as a possible D gene (5 bases). This CDR3 is 16 amino acids long. With 5 bases removed from V and 0 bases from J, the gap between germline ends came to 14 bases. From germline, CDR1 is MNHEY and CDR2 SMNVEV (reference sequence). The CDR3 spells CASSPQGTKAKNIQYF. The CDR3, as DNA: TGTGCCAGCAGTCCTCAGGGAACAAAAGCCAAAAACATTCAGTACTTC.

The chain is built from TRBV28 and TRBJ2-7; tentative D call: TRBD2 (5 bases). Germline-derived CDR1 and CDR2 are MDHEN and SYDVKM. The V and J ends lost 6 bases and 0 bases respectively, with 9 bases between them. CDR3 length: 13 residues. The CDR3 DNA reads as TGTGCCAGCAGATCTGGACTCTCCTACGAGCAGTACTTC. Translation: CASRSGLSYEQYF.

This clonotype was recorded a few times. The chain carries TRBV7-9 and TRBJ2-1; unclear D gene. The CDR3 is 13 amino acids. Germline V CDR1 and CDR2: SEHNR, FQNEAQ (reference sequence). V lost 1 base, J lost 8 bases, and 9 bases lay in between. CDR3: CASSLEGVDEQFF. The CDR3 DNA reads as TGTGCCAGCAGCTTAGAAGGAGTCGATGAGCAGTTCTTC. Drawing the rest from reference TRBV7-9 and TRBJ2-1, the complete variable domain is DTGVSQNPRHKITKRGQNVTFRCDPISEHNRLYWYRQTLGQGPEFLTYFQNEAQLEKSRLLSDRFSAERPKGSFSTLEIQRTEQGDSAMYLCASSLEGVDEQFFGPGTRLTVL.

This clonotype has ten or more counts. J is TRBJ2-1 and V is TRBV7-6, with 10 nucleotides matching TRBD2. The CDR3 sequence is 19 residues long. V gave up 2 bases and J gave up 2 bases; unmatched junction bases: 12. The germline V gene encodes CDR1 SGHVS and CDR2 FNYEAQ. CDR3 DNA sequence: TGTGCCAGCAGCTTAATAAGCGGGAGGGCCGGTGAGACCTACAATGAGCAGTTCTTC. This codes for CASSLISGRAGETYNEQFF.

This clonotype was detected only a few times. V and J are TRBV27 and TRBJ2-7; 9 bases are a match to TRBD2. Germline CDR1 reads MNHEY; CDR2 reads SMNVEV (reference sequence). This CDR3 comprises 17 residues. J lost 2 bases, V lost 6 bases, and 14 bases had no gene match. CDR3 bases: TGTGCCAGCAGGCTGGCGGGGGGGCCTTTCGGAACCTACGAGCAGTACTTC. Translating gives CASRLAGGPFGTYEQYF.

As regards this clonotype: Just one base apart from a much larger clone, this may be a read error. The chain carries TRBV19 and TRBJ2-1; D not resolved. The V end was cut by 10 bases, the J end by 2 bases, with 15 bases between. This CDR3 has 14 amino acids. Germline CDR1 LNHDA, CDR2 SQIVND (reference sequence). The CDR3 DNA is TGTGCCATCGACGATCGTAAAACCTACAATGAGCAGTTCTTC. Protein product: CAIDDRKTYNEQFF.

The sample holds many counts of this clonotype. V and J are TRBV28 and TRBJ1-1; 7 bases align to TRBD1. CDR3 length: 15 residues. Germline assignment: CDR1 MDHEN and CDR2 SYDVKM. Trimming at V came to 2 bases and at J to 8 bases, leaving 11 bases not matched to a gene. This CDR3 is CASSLLFDRAAEAFF. For the CDR3, the DNA is TGTGCCAGCAGTTTACTTTTCGACAGGGCCGCCGAAGCTTTCTTT.

This clonotype occurred a few times. The chain combines TRBV20-1 with TRBJ2-3; D uncertain. CDR3 length: 15 residues. Germline V gene data show CDR1 as DFQATT and CDR2 as SNEGSKA (reference sequence). V dropped 2 bases and J dropped 0 bases, with 12 bases sitting between them. The CDR3 DNA sequence: TGCAGTGCTAGACTAACAGCAACTAGCACAGATACGCAGTATTTT. The encoded protein is CSARLTATSTDTQYF.

A word on this clonotype: Lacking the conserved final phenylalanine or tryptophan, this CDR3 likely reflects a read error. V gene TRBV6-1 combines with J gene TRBJ2-7, with TRBD1 identical over 7 bases. The CDR3 is 14 amino acids. The V segment lost 6 bases and the J segment 1 base; nucleotides outside the gene matches: 6. Germline V gene sequence: CDR1 MNHNS, CDR2 SASEGT. CDR3 protein: CASRPRDSSYEQYL. CDR3 nucleotides: TGTGCCAGCAGGCCTCGGGACAGTTCCTACGAGCAGTACTTA.

V is TRBV6-5 and J is TRBJ2-2; D tentatively reads TRBD1 or TRBD2 (6 bases each). V lost 6 bases, J lost 5 bases, and 22 bases lay in between. The CDR3 extends over 17 amino acids. The germline CDR1 and CDR2 sequences are MNHEY and SVGAGI. The CDR3 here is CASRHLAEGGGTGELFF. CDR3 DNA sequence: TGTGCCAGCAGACACCTAGCCGAAGGGGGAGGTACCGGGGAGCTGTTTTTT.

The V gene is TRBV5-1, the J gene TRBJ2-3; 9 bases match TRBD2. Germline trimming cut 4 bases from V and 0 bases from J; bases unmatched to any gene: 3. The V gene's germline CDR1 is SGHRS and CDR2 YFSETQ. The CDR3 is made up of 15 amino acids. The CDR3 spells CASSASGDSTDTQYF. CDR3 coding DNA: TGCGCCAGCAGCGCTAGCGGGGATAGCACAGATACGCAGTATTTT.

This clonotype appeared a few times. The chain carries TRBV20-1 and TRBJ2-7; 8 nucleotides match TRBD1. This CDR3 has 13 residues. The V gene end was trimmed by 6 bases and the J gene end by 5 bases; junction bases not matched to a gene: 9. Looked up from germline, CDR1 is DFQATT and CDR2 is SNEGSKA (reference sequence). The CDR3 DNA reads TGCAGTGCCCCCCGGGACAGGCCTAACGAGCAGTACTTC. It yields the protein CSAPRDRPNEQYF.

Written as DNA, the CDR3 is TGTGCCAGCAGCCTCGGGCTCCTGGGCCACACTGAAGCTTTCTTT. This translates into CASSLGLLGHTEAFF. This chain uses TRBV7-9 with TRBJ1-1; D is unclear. This CDR3 contains 15 residues. Germline V lookup: CDR1 SEHNR, CDR2 FQNEAQ (reference sequence). The germline V and J ends were trimmed by 5 bases and 3 bases, with 16 bases remaining between them.

This clonotype has only a few counts. This rearrangement joins TRBV4-2 to TRBJ2-3, with D possibly matching TRBD2 (6 bases). The CDR3 has 16 amino acids. V was cut by 2 bases and J by 6 bases, with 18 bases left in between. CDR1 and CDR2 (germline): LGHNA, YNFKEQ. CDR3 protein: CASSQPPGTAEDTQYF. In DNA form, the CDR3 reads TGTGCCAGCAGCCAACCCCCCGGGACTGCCGAGGATACGCAGTATTTT.